Here is one T cell receptor beta chain with its context. This sample was included in a study of shared clonotypes between healthy human individuals. V dropped 0 bases and J dropped 5 bases, with 15 bases sitting between them. The CDR3 is 15 residues long. The germline CDR1 and CDR2 sequences are SGHDT and YYEEEE. Produced via immunoSEQ multiplex PCR; TCRdb's table is partial and in-frame only. Here the sample spans about 1 million clones, approximately 68% being singletons. The rearrangement uses TRBV5-6 and TRBJ2-7; D gene ambiguous. The sequence derives from a man between 18 and 29 years old in good health. Sequencing used memory CD4+ T cells sorted from blood. The subset denotes: CD45RA-negative fraction. DNA for the CDR3: TGTGCCAGCAGCTTGGACGTCGGGTTTGGGAACGAGCAGTACTTC. It specifies CASSLDVGFGNEQYF. Full variable domain (remainder filled in from reference TRBV5-6 and TRBJ2-7): DAGVTQSPTHLIKTRGQQVTLRCSPKSGHDTVSWYQQALGQGPQFIFQYYEEEERQRGNFPDRFSGHQFPNYSSELNVNALLLGDSALYLCASSLDVGFGNEQYFGPGTRLTVT.